This TCR beta chain emerged from a study of PD-L1 blockade in urothelial cancer. Study-level information: About 85% of the 29 patients were males with bladder-origin urothelial cancer. Analyses were performed on blood at 3 weeks after treatment start (the second dose) and at 6 weeks. Between 0 and 3 chemotherapy regimens preceded treatment for each patient. Counts from blood samples showed a median of about 140,000 T cells.

Time point given: pretreatment peripheral blood. The CDR3 runs 15 residues. The V end lost 4 bases, the J end lost 5 bases, and 16 bases lay between the germline ends. CDR1 SGHDT and CDR2 YYEEEE come from the germline V gene. Libraries were prepared by immunoSEQ multiplex PCR; TCRdb keeps only in-frame clonotypes and omits some of them. Seen here are 95,000 or so clones, around 87% observed once, and the top ten hold approximately 2%. The sequenced sample was PBMCs, obtained around atezolizumab (anti-PD-L1) treatment. This TCR was sampled from a man aged 55 to 70 with urothelial cancer. The rearrangement uses TRBV5-6 and TRBJ1-5, with no clear D. For the CDR3, the DNA is TGTGCCAGCAGCCCGGCTGGGTGGGGAGATCAGCCCCAGCATTTT. This gives the protein CASSPAGWGDQPQHF.